Each of the 24 T cell receptor beta chains below was sequenced from the same sample in a study of T cell responses to AZD1222 COVID-19 vaccine. The table came from immunoSEQ multiplex PCR; TCRdb's copy has only in-frame clones and leaves some out. The sample lists about 190,000 clones; about 89% were seen once. The source material was peripheral blood, sampled on day 0 of MenACWY control vaccination. These receptors all stem from an adult in good health.

The gene calls are TRBV28 and TRBJ1-1; tentatively, D is TRBD1 (6 bases). Between the trimmed V and J ends, which lost 5 bases and 3 bases, there was a span of 16 bases. The germline CDR1 and CDR2 sequences are MDHEN and SYDVKM. This CDR3 comprises 15 residues. This CDR3 is CASSPHGGADTEAFF. Here the CDR3 DNA reads TGTGCCAGCAGTCCGCACGGGGGGGCCGACACTGAAGCTTTCTTT.

The genes are TRBV12-3 or TRBV12-4 and TRBJ1-6, with D perhaps matching TRBD1 (5 bases). The CDR3 runs to 13 residues. V gave up 4 bases and J gave up 7 bases, with 8 bases separating them. The CDR3 region has the DNA TGTGCCAGCAGTTCGGGACGCAATTCACCCCTCCACTTT. It is translated as CASSSGRNSPLHF.

The gene calls are TRBV28 and TRBJ1-4; the D is unclear. The CDR3 totals 11 residues. V was cut by 3 bases and J by 13 bases, with 9 bases left in between. CDR1 and CDR2 (germline): MDHEN, SYDVKM. This CDR3 is CASSFRDALFF. The CDR3 region has the DNA TGTGCCAGCAGTTTTAGGGATGCACTGTTTTTT.

This clone appeared a few times. CDR3 bases: TGTGCCAGCAGTTACTCGAGAGCCCCGGCGGAGAACGAGCAGTACTTC. Translating it yields CASSYSRAPAENEQYF. The chain combines TRBV6-5 with TRBJ2-7; no reliable D call. V lost 0 bases, J lost 5 bases, and 17 bases lay in between. Per the germline V gene, CDR1 is MNHEY and CDR2 is SVGAGI. CDR3 length: 16 amino acids.

V gene TRBV6-5 combines with J gene TRBJ2-5, with 8 bases matching TRBD1. Germline CDR1 and CDR2: MNHEY and SVGAGI. V shed 5 bases, J shed 5 bases, and the junction held 7 bases outside the gene matches. The length of the CDR3 is 14 residues. CDR3 protein: CASSRSGGLETQYF. As DNA, the CDR3 is TGTGCCAGCAGTCGCTCAGGGGGCCTGGAGACCCAGTACTTC.

CDR3 in amino acids: CASGPFWEYKRSNQPQHF. CDR3 nucleotides: TGTGCCAGCGGACCTTTTTGGGAATACAAACGTAGCAATCAGCCCCAGCATTTT. The gene calls are TRBV28 and TRBJ1-5, with D uncertain. The CDR3 is made up of 18 amino acids. The V gene lost 8 bases and the J gene lost 0 bases, with 23 bases spanning the gap. The germline gives CDR1 MDHEN, CDR2 SYDVKM.

The gene calls are TRBV10-3 and TRBJ1-4, with a possible D match to TRBD1 (5 bases). This CDR3 has 15 residues. V was clipped by 3 bases and J by 2 bases, with 10 bases between them. Germline lookup yields CDR1 ENHRY and CDR2 SYGVKD. The CDR3 region has the DNA TGTGCCATCAGTGATGGGGCGACGACTAATGAAAAACTGTTTTTT. Amino acid sequence: CAISDGATTNEKLFF.

The rearrangement joins TRBV6-2 or TRBV6-3 to TRBJ2-6; D call uncertain. CDR1 is MNHEY and CDR2 is SVGEGT in the germline V gene. This CDR3 spans 14 amino acids. The ends were cut back, 5 bases at V and 0 bases at J, with 5 bases in the middle. The CDR3 region has the DNA TGTGCCAGCAGTGACAACTCTGGGGCCAACGTCCTGACTTTC. Residues: CASSDNSGANVLTF.

Points on this clone: Other DNA sequences from this sample encode an identical CDR3 as well. The rearrangement joins TRBV4-1 to TRBJ1-4; the D is unclear. Per germline, CDR1 MGHRA and CDR2 YSYEKL. V was trimmed by 1 base and J by 0 bases, leaving 9 bases between them. The CDR3 extends over 16 amino acids. In DNA, the CDR3 is TGCGCCAGCAGCCAAGGCACGGTCGCAACTAATGAAAAACTGTTTTTT. Its protein is CASSQGTVATNEKLFF.

In this sample, this clone turned up a few times. The chain combines TRBV5-1 with TRBJ1-2; a possible D gene is TRBD1 (6 bases). V lost 4 bases and J lost 4, with 14 bases in between. The CDR3 spans 14 residues. Per germline, CDR1 SGHRS and CDR2 YFSETQ. DNA of the CDR3: TGCGCCAGCAGCCTGGGGGTAGGGGGCTATGGCTACACCTTC. It is translated as CASSLGVGGYGYTF. Variable domain in full (rest from reference TRBV5-1 and TRBJ1-2): KAGVTQTPRYLIKTRGQQVTLSCSPISGHRSVSWYQQTPGQGLQFLFEYFSETQRNKGNFPGRFSGRQFSNSRSEMNVSTLELGDSALYLCASSLGVGGYGYTFGSGTRLTVV.

The rearrangement joins TRBV6-5 to TRBJ1-2; D unclear. CDR1 is MNHEY, CDR2 SVGAGI, per germline. The length of the CDR3 is 11 residues. V was cut by 6 bases and J by 4 bases, with 6 bases left in between. The DNA for the CDR3 is TGTGCCAGCAGAGGTGCCTATGGCTACACCTTC. Encoded protein: CASRGAYGYTF.

About this clone itself: Distinct nucleotide sequences in the sample also encode this CDR3. The chain is built from TRBV6-5 and TRBJ1-3; 8 nucleotides align to TRBD1. J was trimmed by 4 bases and V by 7 bases; bases with no gene match: 6. From germline, CDR1 is MNHEY and CDR2 SVGAGI. The CDR3 totals 14 residues. DNA of the CDR3: TGTGCCAGCACTACAGGGGGATCGGGAAACACCATATATTTT. It is translated as CASTTGGSGNTIYF.

The chain is built from TRBV9 and TRBJ1-6; weak D call: TRBD1 (6 bases). The germline V gene has CDR1 SGDLS and CDR2 YYNGEE. CDR3 size: 15 residues. V lost 0 bases, J lost 8 bases, and 12 bases lay in between. The CDR3 nucleotides read TGTGCCAGCAGCGTAGACACAGGGACCCATTCACCCCTCCACTTT. Residues: CASSVDTGTHSPLHF.

CDR3: CASSQKTGVGEKLFF. The CDR3 DNA reads as TGTGCCAGCAGCCAAAAGACAGGGGTGGGGGAAAAACTGTTTTTT. The chain carries TRBV13 and TRBJ1-4; 8 positions agree with TRBD1. Germline lookup yields CDR1 PRHDT and CDR2 FYEKMQ (reference sequence). The V segment lost 5 bases and the J segment 8 bases; nucleotides outside the gene matches: 10. This CDR3 has 15 residues.

The chain uses TRBV30 and TRBJ1-1; D uncertain. The CDR3 runs 13 residues. V lost 0 bases, J lost 6 bases, and 11 bases lay in between. Germline V lookup: CDR1 GTSNPN, CDR2 SVGIG (reference sequence). The CDR3 is CAWSVMGIAEAFF. CDR3 DNA: TGTGCCTGGAGTGTAATGGGGATTGCTGAAGCTTTCTTT.

The CDR3 reads CASSLQGGNQPQHF. The CDR3 DNA follows: TGCGCCAGCAGCTTGCAGGGAGGCAATCAGCCCCAGCATTTT. The chain has TRBV5-1 and TRBJ1-5; D is possibly TRBD1 (5 bases). The V gene's germline CDR1 is SGHRS and CDR2 YFSETQ. Between the trimmed V and J ends, which lost 1 base and 2 bases, there was a span of 7 bases. The CDR3 has 14 residues. The variable domain in full, with the rest retrieved from reference TRBV5-1 and TRBJ1-5, is KAGVTQTPRYLIKTRGQQVTLSCSPISGHRSVSWYQQTPGQGLQFLFEYFSETQRNKGNFPGRFSGRQFSNSRSEMNVSTLELGDSALYLCASSLQGGNQPQHFGDGTRLSIL.

This chain connects TRBV19 to TRBJ2-7; no clear D. The length of the CDR3 is 15 residues. The germline V gene has CDR1 LNHDA and CDR2 SQIVND (reference sequence). V lost 3 bases to trimming and J lost 6 bases, with 18 bases between them. The CDR3 DNA follows: TGTGCCAGTAGTATCGCCCGTAGTGGTTCCGGCGAGCAGTACTTC. It yields the protein CASSIARSGSGEQYF. Full variable domain (outside the CDR3, taken from reference TRBV19 and TRBJ2-7): DGGITQSPKYLFRKEGQNVTLSCEQNLNHDAMYWYRQDPGQGLRLIYYSQIVNDFQKGDIAEGYSVSREKKESFPLTVTSAQKNPTAFYLCASSIARSGSGEQYFGPGTRLTVT.

The rearrangement links TRBV14 to TRBJ2-1; TRBD2 matches at 8 bases. Trimming at V came to 3 bases and at J to 4 bases, leaving 11 bases not matched to a gene. The CDR3 runs 17 residues. CDR1 SGHDN and CDR2 FVKESK come from the germline V gene. In DNA, the CDR3 is TGTGCCAGCAGCCAGCTATCGGGGGTAGCGGGGTACAATGAGCAGTTCTTC. Amino acids: CASSQLSGVAGYNEQFF.

This chain uses TRBV7-2 with TRBJ1-6, with 7 positions matching TRBD1. This CDR3 comprises 15 residues. In germline, CDR1 is SGHTA, CDR2 FQGNSA. J was trimmed by 7 bases and V by 1 base; bases with no gene match: 4. The CDR3 reads CASSLDTGVNSPLHF. CDR3 bases: TGTGCCAGCAGCTTAGATACAGGGGTGAATTCACCCCTCCACTTT.

The rearrangement uses TRBV7-8 and TRBJ2-5; 7 bases match TRBD2. Trimming at V came to 1 base and at J to 7 bases, leaving 6 bases not matched to a gene. Germline CDR1 reads SGHVS; CDR2 reads FQNEAQ. The CDR3 consists of 14 residues. The CDR3 coding sequence is TGTGCCAGCAGCTTAGAAGGAGGGAGGGGGACCCAGTACTTC. It translates to CASSLEGGRGTQYF.

The gene calls are TRBV29-1 and TRBJ2-3, with D hard to call. The germline V and J ends were trimmed by 7 bases and 4 bases, with 12 bases remaining between them. The CDR3 runs 12 residues. Germline CDR1 SQVTM, CDR2 ANQGSEA. The CDR3 spells CSALTSPDTQYF. The CDR3 DNA follows: TGCAGCGCACTCACGAGCCCAGATACGCAGTATTTT.

This clone was found a few times. The chain joins TRBV27 to TRBJ2-3; D is perhaps TRBD1 (5 bases). CDR3 length: 15 residues. The V and J ends lost 2 bases and 6 bases respectively, with 15 bases between them. Germline lookup yields CDR1 MNHEY and CDR2 SMNVEV (reference sequence). CDR3 protein: CASSLVTGGRDTQYF. Written as DNA, the CDR3 is TGTGCCAGCAGTTTAGTTACAGGTGGTAGGGATACGCAGTATTTT.

The table lists this clone with a few counts. The rearrangement joins TRBV20-1 to TRBJ1-1; perhaps TRBD1 as D (5 bases). V lost 3 bases, J lost 3 bases, and 11 bases lay in between. In germline, CDR1 is DFQATT, CDR2 SNEGSKA (reference sequence). This CDR3 contains 13 residues. Written as DNA, the CDR3 is TGCAGTGCTAGTTGGACGGGGGACACTGAAGCTTTCTTT. Its protein product is CSASWTGDTEAFF.

This clone has just a few counts. This chain joins TRBV28 and TRBJ2-7; unclear D gene. The CDR3 is 11 amino acids. Germline assignment: CDR1 MDHEN and CDR2 SYDVKM. V gave up 6 bases and J gave up 2 bases, with 5 bases separating them. CDR3 DNA: TGTGCCAGCAGAGACGCCTACGAGCAGTACTTC. It specifies CASRDAYEQYF.